This TCR beta chain is drawn from a study of blood T cell repertoires in COVID-19. Study context: PBMCs, B-cell-depleted T cells, or T cells provided the cDNA or gDNA that made up the material.

Deletions cut 3 bases from V and 9 bases from J, with 9 bases between. Germline CDR1 reads MNHNS; CDR2 reads SASEGT. The CDR3 consists of 11 residues. Measured with immunoSEQ multiplex PCR; TCRdb has only the in-frame clones, and not every one. The sample yields 300,000 to 450,000 clones, more than 85% seen once. Sequenced material: peripheral blood. This TCR was sampled from a human donor in a cohort sampled during active COVID-19. V gene TRBV6-1 combines with J gene TRBJ2-7; possible D gene TRBD1, 6 bases. CDR3 amino acids: CASSDLTGQYF. The CDR3 DNA follows: TGTGCCAGCAGTGATTTGACAGGGCAGTACTTC.